Each of the 4 T cell receptor beta chains below was sequenced from the same sample in a study of regulatory T cells in long-lasting Graves disease. In building TCR beta libraries, iRepertoire HTBI primers were used together with Arm-PCR of CDR3 regions. One entry per CDR3 protein results from TCRdb running MiXCR on the multiplex PCR reads. The top ten clones hold around 12% of a sample with some 600,000 distinct CDR3 sequences, about 16% of them seen once. Time point: newly diagnosed GD, antithyroid drugs for less than 3 months. PBMCs were the source of the RNA used for TCR sequencing. These data were also filed under a second study, of T cells in Graves' hyperthyroidism and ophthalmopathy.

This specimen was peripheral blood mononuclear cells (PBMCs), taken at new diagnosis, from a patient treated with antithyroid drugs. The source is a man aged 18 to 30 with Graves disease.

This clonotype was recorded many times. The DNA for the CDR3 is TGCGCCAGCAGCTTTTCCGGGACTAGCGGGAGAGGTCCAAATGAGCAGTTCTTC. Residues: CASSFSGTSGRGPNEQFF. The V gene is TRBV5-1, the J gene TRBJ2-1; 14 positions agree with TRBD2. Germline lookup yields CDR1 SGHRS and CDR2 YFSETQ. Unmatched junction bases numbered 11, after V lost 2 bases and J lost 7 bases. The CDR3 contains 18 residues. The complete variable domain, with remaining parts taken from reference TRBV5-1 and TRBJ2-1, reads KAGVTQTPRYLIKTRGQQVTLSCSPISGHRSVSWYQQTPGQGLQFLFEYFSETQRNKGNFPGRFSGRQFSNSRSEMNVSTLELGDSALYLCASSFSGTSGRGPNEQFFGPGTRLTVL.

Of note for this clonotype: A much bigger clone sits one base away, suggesting this may be a read error. This sequence joins TRBV12-3 or TRBV12-4 and TRBJ2-5; possibly TRBD1 for D (5 bases). CDR3 size: 14 residues. CDR3 nucleotides: TGTGCCAGCGGGGCTGGGCTAGGGCAAGAGACCCGGTACTTC. Translation gives CASGAGLGQETRYF.

The V call is TRBV7-2, the J call TRBJ2-7; 14 bases match TRBD2. Trimming at V came to 5 bases and at J to 3 bases, leaving 3 bases not matched to a gene. Per the germline V gene, CDR1 is SGHTA and CDR2 is FQGNSA. The CDR3 totals 15 residues. This CDR3 is CASSGTSGSLYEQYF. In nucleotides, the CDR3 is TGTGCCAGCAGCGGGACTAGCGGGAGCCTCTACGAGCAGTACTTC.

This clonotype was recorded at least ten times. This may arise from a read error, as a much more abundant clone is one base away. The V and J genes are TRBV13 and TRBJ2-7, with D unclear. Trimming cost V 1 base and J 1 base, with 5 bases left between them. This CDR3 has 13 amino acids. Per germline, CDR1 PRHDT and CDR2 FYEKMQ (reference sequence). The CDR3 nucleotides are TGTGCCAGCAGCTTAGAACCATCCTACGAGCAGTACTTC. Residues: CASSLEPSYEQYF.